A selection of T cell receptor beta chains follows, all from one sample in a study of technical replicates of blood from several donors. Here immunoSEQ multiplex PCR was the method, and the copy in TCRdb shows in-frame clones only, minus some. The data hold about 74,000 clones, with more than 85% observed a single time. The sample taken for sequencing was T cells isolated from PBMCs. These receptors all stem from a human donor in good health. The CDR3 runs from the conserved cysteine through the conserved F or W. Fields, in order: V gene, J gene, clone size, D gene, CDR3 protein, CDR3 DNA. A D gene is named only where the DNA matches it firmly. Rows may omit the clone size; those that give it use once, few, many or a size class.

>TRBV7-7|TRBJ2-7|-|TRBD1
CASSPAGQGVEQYF
TGTGCCAGCAGCCCCGCCGGACAGGGTGTCGAGCAGTACTTC
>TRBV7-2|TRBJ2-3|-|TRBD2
CASSSSSGLLRRTQYF
TGTGCCAGCAGCTCGTCTAGCGGTCTCCTCCGAAGAACGCAGTATTTT
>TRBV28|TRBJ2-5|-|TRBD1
CASSLRGQANQLAQYF
TGTGCCAGCAGTTTAAGGGGACAGGCGAACCAGTTGGCCCAGTACTTC
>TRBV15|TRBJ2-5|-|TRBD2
CATSRDRSSGGQETQYF
TGTGCCACCAGCAGAGATCGGTCTAGCGGGGGTCAAGAGACCCAGTACTTC
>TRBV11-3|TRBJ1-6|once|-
CASSLVQGHSPLHF
TGTGCCAGCAGCTTAGTTCAGGGGCATTCACCCCTCCACTTT
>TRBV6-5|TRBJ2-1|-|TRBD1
CASSSDRVSYNEQFF
TGTGCCAGCAGCTCCGACAGGGTCTCCTACAATGAGCAGTTCTTC
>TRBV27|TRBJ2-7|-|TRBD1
CASSAKSRQGTYEQYF
TGTGCCAGCAGTGCGAAGTCCCGACAGGGGACCTACGAGCAGTACTTC
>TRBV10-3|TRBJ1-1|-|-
CAISETNLQERNTEAFF
TGTGCCATCAGTGAGACGAATCTACAGGAGAGGAACACTGAAGCTTTCTTT
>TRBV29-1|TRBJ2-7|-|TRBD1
CSVDPRQGGEQYF
TGCAGCGTTGACCCACGACAGGGTGGGGAGCAGTACTTC
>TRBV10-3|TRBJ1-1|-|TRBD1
CAISESMQGDTEAFF
TGTGCCATCAGTGAGTCGATGCAGGGGGACACTGAAGCTTTCTTT
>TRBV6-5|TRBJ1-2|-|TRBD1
CASRTGDRENGYTF
TGTGCCAGCAGGACCGGGGACAGGGAAAATGGCTACACCTTC
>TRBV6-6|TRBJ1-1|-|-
CASEGAEAFF
TGTGCCAGCGAAGGGGCTGAAGCTTTCTTT
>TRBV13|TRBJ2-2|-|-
CASSSMGATGELFF
TGTGCCAGCAGCTCCATGGGCGCAACCGGGGAGCTGTTTTTT
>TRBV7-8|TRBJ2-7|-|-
CASSLSPVAYEQYF
TGTGCCAGCAGCCTTAGCCCCGTCGCCTACGAGCAGTACTTC
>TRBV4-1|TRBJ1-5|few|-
CASSQDWGQGYQPQHF
TGCGCCAGCAGCCAAGATTGGGGGCAGGGCTATCAGCCCCAGCATTTT
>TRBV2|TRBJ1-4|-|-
CASSELGTGDEKLFF
TGTGCCAGCAGTGAGCTGGGAACCGGGGATGAAAAACTGTTTTTT
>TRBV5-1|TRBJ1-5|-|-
CASSPSGYSNQPQHF
TGCGCCAGCAGCCCCTCGGGATATAGCAATCAGCCCCAGCATTTT
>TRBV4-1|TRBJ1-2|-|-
CASSQPLQGSYGYTF
TGCGCCAGCAGCCAACCATTACAGGGAAGCTATGGCTACACCTTC
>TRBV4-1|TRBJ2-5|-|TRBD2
CASSQVLSGEGQETQYF
TGCGCCAGCAGCCAAGTCCTCAGCGGGGAAGGCCAAGAGACCCAGTACTTC
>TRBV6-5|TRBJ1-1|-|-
CASSSFYIEGNTEAFF
TGTGCCAGCAGTTCCTTTTATATAGAGGGGAACACTGAAGCTTTCTTT
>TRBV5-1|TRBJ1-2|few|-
CASTEGDGYTF
TGCGCCAGCACGGAGGGAGACGGCTACACCTTC
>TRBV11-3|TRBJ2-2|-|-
CASSSPGTLYGELFF
TGTGCCAGCAGCTCCCCCGGGACTCTATACGGGGAGCTGTTTTTT
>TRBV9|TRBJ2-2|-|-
CASSVGEGRANTGELFF
TGTGCCAGCAGCGTAGGTGAGGGTAGGGCGAACACCGGGGAGCTGTTTTTT
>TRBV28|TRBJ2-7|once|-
CASSLTGDHEQYF
TGTGCCAGCAGTCTGACCGGGGATCACGAGCAGTACTTC
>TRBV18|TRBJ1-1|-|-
CASSPLRSGGRAEAFF
TGTGCCAGCTCACCACTGAGGTCGGGGGGCCGGGCTGAAGCTTTCTTT
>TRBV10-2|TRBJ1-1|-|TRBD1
CASSPPGQEAFF
TGCGCCAGCAGTCCGCCGGGACAGGAAGCTTTCTTT
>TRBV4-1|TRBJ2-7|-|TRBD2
CASGGLSGRSPTSYEQYF
TGCGCCAGCGGGGGACTTAGCGGGAGGTCCCCAACCTCCTACGAGCAGTACTTC
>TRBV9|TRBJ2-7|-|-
CASSSGVEQYF
TGTGCCAGCAGCTCAGGGGTCGAGCAGTACTTC
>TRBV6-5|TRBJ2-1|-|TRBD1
CASSYGQGNNNEQFF
TGTGCCAGCAGTTACGGACAGGGAAATAACAATGAGCAGTTCTTC
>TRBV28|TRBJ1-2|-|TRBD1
CASATPGQGTGYTF
TGTGCCAGCGCAACGCCGGGACAGGGGACTGGCTACACCTTC
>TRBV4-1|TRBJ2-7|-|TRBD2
CAAEVAGVEQYF
TGCGCCGCGGAGGTAGCGGGAGTCGAGCAGTACTTC
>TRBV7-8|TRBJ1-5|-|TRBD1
CASSRQGRGPNQPQHF
TGTGCCAGCAGTAGACAGGGAAGGGGGCCCAATCAGCCCCAGCATTTT
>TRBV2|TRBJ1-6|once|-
CASSGGGRGNNSPLHF
TGTGCCAGCTCGGGCGGGGGGAGGGGTAATAATTCACCCCTCCACTTT
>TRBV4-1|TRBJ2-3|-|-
CASSQVAGVTTDTQYF
TGCGCCAGCAGCCAAGTCGCAGGGGTAACCACAGATACGCAGTATTTT
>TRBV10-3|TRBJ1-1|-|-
CAISESDSPTEAFF
TGTGCCATCAGTGAGTCGGACAGCCCCACTGAAGCTTTCTTT
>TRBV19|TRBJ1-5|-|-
CASRPGGNQPQHF
TGTGCCAGCCGGCCGGGGGGCAATCAGCCCCAGCATTTT
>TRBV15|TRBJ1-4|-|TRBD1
CATRRAGTGAEKLFF
TGTGCCACCAGGCGAGCAGGGACAGGGGCGGAAAAACTGTTTTTT
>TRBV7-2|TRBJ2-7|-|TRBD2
CASTAGGREGYEQYF
TGTGCCAGCACCGCTGGGGGACGGGAGGGCTACGAGCAGTACTTC
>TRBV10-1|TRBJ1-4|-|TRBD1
CASSDPTGATNEKLFF
TGCGCCAGCAGTGATCCGACAGGGGCAACTAATGAAAAACTGTTTTTT
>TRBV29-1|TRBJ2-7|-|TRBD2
CSAGTSGGAYEQYF
TGCAGCGCTGGGACTAGCGGGGGGGCATACGAGCAGTACTTC
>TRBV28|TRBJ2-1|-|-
CASSLSRHEQFF
TGTGCCAGCAGTTTGTCCCGTCATGAGCAGTTCTTC
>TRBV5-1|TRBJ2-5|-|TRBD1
CASSLAGTGGVGETQYF
TGCGCCAGCAGCTTGGCGGGGACAGGGGGAGTTGGAGAGACCCAGTACTTC
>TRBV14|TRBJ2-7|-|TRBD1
CASQGQASKNEQYF
TGTGCCAGCCAAGGACAGGCGAGTAAAAACGAGCAGTACTTC
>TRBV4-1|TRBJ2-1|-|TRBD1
CASSLGQGAWGGPYNEQFF
TGCGCCAGCAGCCTGGGACAGGGGGCCTGGGGAGGGCCATACAATGAGCAGTTCTTC
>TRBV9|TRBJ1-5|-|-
CASSVGVSNQPQHF
TGTGCCAGCAGCGTAGGAGTTAGCAATCAGCCCCAGCATTTT
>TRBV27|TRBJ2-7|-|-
CASSLGAGPSEQYF
TGTGCCAGCAGTTTGGGGGCAGGTCCTTCCGAGCAGTACTTC
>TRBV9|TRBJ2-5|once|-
CASSVGRGASEETQYF
TGTGCCAGCAGCGTAGGTAGGGGTGCTAGCGAAGAGACCCAGTACTTC
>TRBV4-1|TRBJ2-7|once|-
CASSLQDGAYEQYF
TGCGCCAGCAGCCTACAGGACGGCGCCTACGAGCAGTACTTC
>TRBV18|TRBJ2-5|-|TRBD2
CASSPAGGAYQETQYF
TGTGCCAGCTCACCAGCGGGGGGGGCGTACCAAGAGACCCAGTACTTC
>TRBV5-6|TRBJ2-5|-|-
CASSLSVVEYDF
TGTGCCAGCAGCTTGTCGGTGGTGGAGTATGACTTC
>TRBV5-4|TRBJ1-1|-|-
CASSREGGRAEAFF
TGTGCCAGCAGCCGCGAAGGGGGTAGGGCTGAAGCTTTCTTT
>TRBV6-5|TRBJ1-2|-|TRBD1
CASISFDRARYGYTF
TGTGCCAGCATATCGTTCGACAGGGCCCGCTATGGCTACACCTTC
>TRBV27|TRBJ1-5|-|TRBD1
CASSRQGTQPQHF
TGTGCCAGCAGCCGACAGGGGACTCAGCCCCAGCATTTT
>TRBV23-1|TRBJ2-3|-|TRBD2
CASSQFRTSGNDTQYF
TGCGCCAGCAGTCAATTCAGGACTAGCGGGAATGATACGCAGTATTTT